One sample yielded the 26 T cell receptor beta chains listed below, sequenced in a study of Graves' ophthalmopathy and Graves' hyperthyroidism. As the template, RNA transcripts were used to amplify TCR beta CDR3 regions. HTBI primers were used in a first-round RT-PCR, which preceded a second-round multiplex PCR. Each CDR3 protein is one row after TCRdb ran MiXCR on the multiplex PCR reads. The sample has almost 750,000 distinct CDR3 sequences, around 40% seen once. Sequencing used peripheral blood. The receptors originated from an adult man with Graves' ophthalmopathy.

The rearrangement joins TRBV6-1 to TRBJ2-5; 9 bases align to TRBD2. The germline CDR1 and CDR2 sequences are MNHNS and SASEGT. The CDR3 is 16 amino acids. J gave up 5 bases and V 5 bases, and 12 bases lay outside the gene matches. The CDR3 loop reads CASSSPGGGARETQYF. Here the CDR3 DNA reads TGTGCCAGCAGTTCCCCTGGCGGGGGGGCACGGGAGACCCAGTACTTC.

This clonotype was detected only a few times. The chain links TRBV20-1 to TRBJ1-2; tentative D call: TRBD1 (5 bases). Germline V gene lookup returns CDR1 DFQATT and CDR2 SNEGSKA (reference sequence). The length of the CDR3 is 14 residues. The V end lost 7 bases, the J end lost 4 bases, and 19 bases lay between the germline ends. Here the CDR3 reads CSVYPGPFSYGYTF. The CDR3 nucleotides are TGCAGTGTGTATCCGGGACCCTTTAGCTATGGCTACACCTTC.

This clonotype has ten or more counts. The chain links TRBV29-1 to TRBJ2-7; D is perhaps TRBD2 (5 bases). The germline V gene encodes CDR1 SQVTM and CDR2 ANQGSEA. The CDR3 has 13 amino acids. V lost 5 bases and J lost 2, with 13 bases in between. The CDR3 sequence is CSVSTGNAYEQYF. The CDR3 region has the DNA TGCAGCGTTTCAACCGGGAACGCCTACGAGCAGTACTTC.

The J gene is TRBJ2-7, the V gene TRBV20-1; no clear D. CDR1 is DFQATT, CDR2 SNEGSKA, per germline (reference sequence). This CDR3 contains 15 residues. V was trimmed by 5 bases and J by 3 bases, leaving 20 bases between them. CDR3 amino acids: CSAPRPAAADYEQYF. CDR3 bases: TGCAGTGCTCCCCGACCCGCTGCGGCAGACTACGAGCAGTACTTC.

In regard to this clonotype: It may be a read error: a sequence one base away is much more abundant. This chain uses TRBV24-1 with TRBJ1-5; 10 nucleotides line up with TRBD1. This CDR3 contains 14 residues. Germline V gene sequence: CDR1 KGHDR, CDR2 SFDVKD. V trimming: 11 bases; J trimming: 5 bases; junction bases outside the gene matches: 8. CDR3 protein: CASDTGTGDQPQHF. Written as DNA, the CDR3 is TGTGCCAGTGACACAGGGACAGGGGATCAGCCCCAGCATTTT.

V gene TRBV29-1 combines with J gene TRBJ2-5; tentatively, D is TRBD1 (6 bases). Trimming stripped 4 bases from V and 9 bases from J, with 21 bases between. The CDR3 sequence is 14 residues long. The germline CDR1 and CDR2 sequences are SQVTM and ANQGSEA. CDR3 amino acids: CSVVTGSSGQPQYF. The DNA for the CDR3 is TGCAGCGTTGTAACAGGGAGTTCGGGTCAGCCCCAGTACTTC.

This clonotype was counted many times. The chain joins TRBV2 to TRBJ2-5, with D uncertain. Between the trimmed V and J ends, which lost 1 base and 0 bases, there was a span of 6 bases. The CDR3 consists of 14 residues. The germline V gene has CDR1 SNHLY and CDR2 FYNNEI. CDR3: CASSEGSYQETQYF. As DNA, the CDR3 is TGTGCCAGCAGTGAAGGGTCGTACCAAGAGACCCAGTACTTC.

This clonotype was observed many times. CDR3 DNA: TGTGCCAGCACCTACACGATCACTGAAGCTTTCTTT. Translation gives CASTYTITEAFF. The gene calls are TRBV7-9 and TRBJ1-1; no definite D call. The CDR3 totals 12 residues. V was cut by 7 bases and J by 4 bases, with 10 bases left in between. Germline CDR1 reads SEHNR; CDR2 reads FQNEAQ (reference sequence).

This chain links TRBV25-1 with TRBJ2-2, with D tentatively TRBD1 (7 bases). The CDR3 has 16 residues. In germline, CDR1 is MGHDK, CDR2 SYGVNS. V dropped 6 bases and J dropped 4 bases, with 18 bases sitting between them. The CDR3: CASSQAQGGFTGELFF. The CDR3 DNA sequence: TGTGCCAGCAGCCAAGCTCAGGGGGGATTCACCGGGGAGCTGTTTTTT. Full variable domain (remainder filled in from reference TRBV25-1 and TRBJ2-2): EADIYQTPRYLVIGTGKKITLECSQTMGHDKMYWYQQDPGMELHLIHYSYGVNSTEKGDLSSESTVSRIRTEHFPLTLESARPSHTSQYLCASSQAQGGFTGELFFGEGSRLTVL.

The CDR3 region has the DNA TGTGCCAGCTCACCACCCTCGACAGCTGGAAACACCATATATTTT. It codes for CASSPPSTAGNTIYF. The rearrangement uses TRBV25-1 and TRBJ1-3; a weak D match, TRBD1 (5 bases). The V gene's germline CDR1 is MGHDK and CDR2 SYGVNS. The CDR3 loop spans 15 amino acids. Trimming pared 8 bases from V and 2 bases from J, leaving 16 bases between.

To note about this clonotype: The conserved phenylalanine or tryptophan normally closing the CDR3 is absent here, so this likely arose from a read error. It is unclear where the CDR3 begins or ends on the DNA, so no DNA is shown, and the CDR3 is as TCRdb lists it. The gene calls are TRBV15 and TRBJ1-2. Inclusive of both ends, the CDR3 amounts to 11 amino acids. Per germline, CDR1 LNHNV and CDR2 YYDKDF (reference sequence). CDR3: CATSSHQGLAG.

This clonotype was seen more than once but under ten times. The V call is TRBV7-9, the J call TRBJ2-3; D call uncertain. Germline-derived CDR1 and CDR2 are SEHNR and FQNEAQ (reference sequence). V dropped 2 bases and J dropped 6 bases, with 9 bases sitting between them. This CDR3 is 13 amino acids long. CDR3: CASSLFVDDTQYF. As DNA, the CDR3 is TGTGCCAGCAGCTTATTTGTGGATGATACGCAGTATTTT.

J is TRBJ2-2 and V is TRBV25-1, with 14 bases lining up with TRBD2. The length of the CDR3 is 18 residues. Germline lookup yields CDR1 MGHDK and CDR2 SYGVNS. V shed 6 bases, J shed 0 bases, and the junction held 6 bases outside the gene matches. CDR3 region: CASRYRLAGGSNTGELFF. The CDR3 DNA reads TGTGCCAGCAGATACCGACTAGCGGGAGGGTCGAACACCGGGGAGCTGTTTTTT.

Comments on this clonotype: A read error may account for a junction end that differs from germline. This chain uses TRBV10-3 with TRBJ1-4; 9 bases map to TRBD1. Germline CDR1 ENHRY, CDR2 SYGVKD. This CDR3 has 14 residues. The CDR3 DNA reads TGTGCCAGCAGTTACAGGGGGCGGACGGAAAAACTGTTTTTT. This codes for CASSYRGRTEKLFF.

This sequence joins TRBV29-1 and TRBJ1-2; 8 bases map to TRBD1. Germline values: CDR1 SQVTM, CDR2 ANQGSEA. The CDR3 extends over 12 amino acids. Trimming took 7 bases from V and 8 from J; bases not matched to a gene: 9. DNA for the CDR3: TGCAGCGCCGAGACAGGGGTTGGAGGCTACACCTTC. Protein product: CSAETGVGGYTF.

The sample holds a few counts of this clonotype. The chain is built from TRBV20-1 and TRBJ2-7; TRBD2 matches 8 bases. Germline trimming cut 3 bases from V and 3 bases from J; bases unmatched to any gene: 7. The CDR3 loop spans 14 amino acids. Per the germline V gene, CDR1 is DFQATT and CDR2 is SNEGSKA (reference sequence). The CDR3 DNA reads TGCAGTGCTAGGCGTTCGGGACTAGTCTACGAGCAGTACTTC. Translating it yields CSARRSGLVYEQYF.

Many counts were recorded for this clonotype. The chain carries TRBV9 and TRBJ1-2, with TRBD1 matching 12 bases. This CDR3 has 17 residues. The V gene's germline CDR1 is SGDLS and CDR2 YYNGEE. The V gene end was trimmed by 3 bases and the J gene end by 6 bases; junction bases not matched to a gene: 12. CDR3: CASSATGTGGAGDGYTF. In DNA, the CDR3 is TGTGCCAGCAGCGCCACCGGGACAGGGGGCGCGGGTGATGGCTACACCTTC.

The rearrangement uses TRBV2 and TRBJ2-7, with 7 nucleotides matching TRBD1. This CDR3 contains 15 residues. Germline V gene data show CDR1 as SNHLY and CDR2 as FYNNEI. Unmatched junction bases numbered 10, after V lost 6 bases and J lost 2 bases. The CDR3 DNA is TGTGCCAGCAGCCCCGGGACAGCCTCTCCCTACGAGCAGTACTTC. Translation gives CASSPGTASPYEQYF.

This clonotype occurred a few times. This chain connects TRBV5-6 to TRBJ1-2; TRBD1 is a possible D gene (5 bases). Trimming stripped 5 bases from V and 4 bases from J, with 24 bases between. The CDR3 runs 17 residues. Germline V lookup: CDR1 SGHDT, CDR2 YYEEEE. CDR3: CASRRDGESLRFYGYTF. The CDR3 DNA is TGTGCCAGCAGAAGGGACGGCGAGAGTCTCAGATTCTATGGCTACACCTTC.

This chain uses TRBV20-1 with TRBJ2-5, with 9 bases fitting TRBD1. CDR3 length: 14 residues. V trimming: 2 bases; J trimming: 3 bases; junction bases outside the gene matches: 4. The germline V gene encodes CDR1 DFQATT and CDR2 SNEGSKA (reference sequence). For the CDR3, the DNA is TGCAGTGCTAGACGGGACAGGGTTAAAGAGACCCAGTACTTC. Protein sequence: CSARRDRVKETQYF.

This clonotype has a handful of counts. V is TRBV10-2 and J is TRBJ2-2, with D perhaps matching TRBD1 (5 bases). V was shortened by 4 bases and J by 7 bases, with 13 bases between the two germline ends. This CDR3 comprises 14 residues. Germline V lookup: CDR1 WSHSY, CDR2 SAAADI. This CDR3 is CASSVGPGVGELFF. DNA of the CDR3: TGCGCCAGCAGTGTGGGGCCGGGCGTCGGGGAGCTGTTTTTT.

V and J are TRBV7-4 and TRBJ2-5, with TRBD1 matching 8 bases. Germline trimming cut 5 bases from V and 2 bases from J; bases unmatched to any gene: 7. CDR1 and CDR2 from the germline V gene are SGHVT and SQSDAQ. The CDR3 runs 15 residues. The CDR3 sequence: CASSPRTGLQETQYF. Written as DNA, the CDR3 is TGTGCCAGCAGCCCCCGGACAGGGTTGCAAGAGACCCAGTACTTC.

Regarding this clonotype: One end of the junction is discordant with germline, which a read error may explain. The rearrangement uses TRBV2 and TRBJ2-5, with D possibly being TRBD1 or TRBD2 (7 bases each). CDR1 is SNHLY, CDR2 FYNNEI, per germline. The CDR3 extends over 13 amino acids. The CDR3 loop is CAGRGGRLETQYF. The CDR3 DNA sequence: TGTGCCGGCAGGGGGGGGCGTTTAGAGACCCAGTACTTC. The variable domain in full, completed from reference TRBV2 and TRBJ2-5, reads EPEVTQTPSHQVTQMGQEVILRCVPISNHLYFYWYRQILGQKVEFLVSFYNNEISEKSEIFDDQFSVERPDGSNFTLKIRSTKLEDSAMYFCAGRGGRLETQYFGPGTRLLVL.

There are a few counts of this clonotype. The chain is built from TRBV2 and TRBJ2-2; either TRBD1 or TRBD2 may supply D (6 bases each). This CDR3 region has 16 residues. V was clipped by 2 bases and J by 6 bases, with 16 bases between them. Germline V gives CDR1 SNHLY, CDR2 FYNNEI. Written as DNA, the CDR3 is TGTGCCAGCAGTGAATCTGTGGGGGGCCGGGCCGGGGAGCTGTTTTTT. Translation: CASSESVGGRAGELFF.

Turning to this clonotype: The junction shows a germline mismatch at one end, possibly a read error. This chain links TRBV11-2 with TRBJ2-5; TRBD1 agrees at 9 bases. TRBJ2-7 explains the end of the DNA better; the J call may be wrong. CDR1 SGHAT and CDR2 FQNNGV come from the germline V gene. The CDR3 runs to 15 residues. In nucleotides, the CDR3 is TGTGCCCGCAGCTTAGGTGGGACAGGGTACTACGAGCAGTACTTC. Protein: CARSLGGTGYYEQYF.

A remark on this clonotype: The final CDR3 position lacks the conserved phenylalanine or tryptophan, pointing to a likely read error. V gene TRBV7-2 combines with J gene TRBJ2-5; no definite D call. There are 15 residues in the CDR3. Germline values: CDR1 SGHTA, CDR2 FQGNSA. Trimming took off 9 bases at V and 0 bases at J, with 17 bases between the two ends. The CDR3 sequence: CASSQRSWYQETQYL. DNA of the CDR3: TGTGCCAGTAGCCAAAGGTCGTGGTACCAAGAGACCCAGTACCTC.